This passage covers 22 T cell receptor beta chains from one sample sequenced in a study of blood T cell repertoires in COVID-19. Repertoires were generated with immunoSEQ multiplex PCR, while TCRdb's copy carries only in-frame clones and drops some. This sample yields some 140,000 clones, of which more than 85% are seen a single time; roughly 18% belongs to the top ten. The specimen sequenced was peripheral blood. The origin of the receptors is a man between 45 and 60 years old with active or convalescent COVID-19.

The chain has TRBV29-1 and TRBJ2-2, with D perhaps matching TRBD2 (6 bases). The CDR3 has 14 amino acids. CDR1 is SQVTM and CDR2 is ANQGSEA in the germline V gene. V was trimmed by 4 bases and J by 5 bases, leaving 14 bases between them. Here the CDR3 DNA reads TGCAGCGTTGTGGTCGCTGGGGGGACCGGGGAGCTGTTTTTT. This translates into CSVVVAGGTGELFF.

This chain links TRBV30 with TRBJ1-1; perhaps TRBD1 as D (6 bases). The germline CDR1 and CDR2 sequences are GTSNPN and SVGIG (reference sequence). V dropped 2 bases and J dropped 11 bases, with 18 bases sitting between them. The CDR3 length is 13 residues. CDR3 bases: TGTGCCTGGAGTATCGAAGGGGGGGGGAAGGCTTTCTTT. Protein sequence: CAWSIEGGGKAFF.

V is TRBV7-8 and J is TRBJ1-1; D possibly corresponds to TRBD1 (5 bases). This CDR3 spans 16 amino acids. Per germline, CDR1 SGHVS and CDR2 FQNEAQ. Trimming took off 1 base at V and 0 bases at J, with 12 bases between the two ends. CDR3 sequence (DNA): TGTGCCAGCAGCTTAGGGGAGGGACGGATGAACACTGAAGCTTTCTTT. This sequence encodes CASSLGEGRMNTEAFF.

This clone was recorded once. This sequence joins TRBV5-4 and TRBJ1-2; D remains unclear. The CDR3 has 13 amino acids. The germline gives CDR1 SGHNT, CDR2 YYREEE (reference sequence). The V and J ends lost 5 bases and 8 bases respectively, with 16 bases between them. The CDR3 sequence: CASSHPGSRGYTF. In DNA, the CDR3 is TGTGCCAGCAGTCATCCCGGTAGCAGAGGCTACACCTTC.

The chain joins TRBV27 to TRBJ2-2, with D possibly matching TRBD1 (6 bases). V dropped 2 bases and J dropped 4 bases, with 11 bases sitting between them. The CDR3 sequence is 15 residues long. The germline gives CDR1 MNHEY, CDR2 SMNVEV (reference sequence). The CDR3 bases are TGTGCCAGCAGTTTAGCCGGACAGCCCACCGGGGAGCTGTTTTTT. It encodes CASSLAGQPTGELFF.

This chain links TRBV5-1 with TRBJ1-3, with D perhaps TRBD1 (5 bases). CDR3 length: 18 amino acids. V shed 4 bases and J shed 0 bases, with 20 bases lying between them. Germline CDR1 and CDR2: SGHRS and YFSETQ. The CDR3 spells CASSPTGGMGGSGNTIYF. For the CDR3, the DNA is TGCGCCAGCAGCCCGACGGGGGGGATGGGAGGCTCTGGAAACACCATATATTTT.

The chain has TRBV6-2 or TRBV6-3 and TRBJ2-2; 9 bases match TRBD1. The germline V gene encodes CDR1 MNHEY and CDR2 SVGEGT. The CDR3 has 15 residues. Trimming at V came to 2 bases and at J to 5 bases, leaving 3 bases not matched to a gene. This chain's CDR3 is CASSYPTGGTGELFF. The CDR3 DNA reads as TGTGCCAGCAGTTACCCGACAGGGGGGACCGGGGAGCTGTTTTTT.

The chain combines TRBV27 with TRBJ2-7; a weak D match, TRBD1 (5 bases). Looked up from germline, CDR1 is MNHEY and CDR2 is SMNVEV (reference sequence). CDR3 length: 17 amino acids. Deletions cut 2 bases from V and 0 bases from J, with 17 bases between. This CDR3 reads CASSLRSGLGSSYEQYF. The CDR3 DNA sequence: TGTGCCAGCAGTTTAAGGTCAGGGCTCGGTAGCTCCTACGAGCAGTACTTC.

The CDR3 DNA follows: TGTGCCAGCAGTTACTCGCGGGCAGGGGTCTACGAGCAGTACTTC. Its protein product is CASSYSRAGVYEQYF. The chain links TRBV6-5 to TRBJ2-7; a possible D gene is TRBD1 (6 bases). The ends were cut back, 0 bases at V and 3 bases at J, with 12 bases in the middle. Germline assignment: CDR1 MNHEY and CDR2 SVGAGI. The CDR3 has 15 amino acids.

The chain joins TRBV18 to TRBJ2-6, with unresolved D. CDR3 length: 18 amino acids. Germline CDR1 is KGHSH and CDR2 is LQKENI. Trimming cost V 0 bases and J 4 bases, with 16 bases left between them. The CDR3 nucleotides are TGTGCCAGCTCACCACCGAGACTCCCCTCCGGAGGGGCCAACGTCCTGACTTTC. This sequence encodes CASSPPRLPSGGANVLTF. The full variable domain, rest sourced from reference TRBV18 and TRBJ2-6, is NAGVMQNPRHLVRRRGQEARLRCSPMKGHSHVYWYRQLPEEGLKFMVYLQKENIIDESGMPKERFSAEFPKEGPSILRIQQVVRGDSAAYFCASSPPRLPSGGANVLTFGAGSRLTVL.

J is TRBJ2-3 and V is TRBV7-9; 11 bases are a match to TRBD1. This CDR3 spans 15 amino acids. CDR1 SEHNR and CDR2 FQNEAQ come from the germline V gene (reference sequence). Trimming cost V 4 bases and J 7 bases; bases outside gene matches: 7. The DNA for the CDR3 is TGTGCCAGCAGCTCCCGGGACAGGGGGTTAAATACGCAGTATTTT. It translates to CASSSRDRGLNTQYF. Complete variable domain (other parts from reference TRBV7-9 and TRBJ2-3): DTGVSQNPRHKITKRGQNVTFRCDPISEHNRLYWYRQTLGQGPEFLTYFQNEAQLEKSRLLSDRFSAERPKGSFSTLEIQRTEQGDSAMYLCASSSRDRGLNTQYFGPGTRLTVL.

This rearrangement joins TRBV6-5 to TRBJ1-2; TRBD1 aligns across 8 bases. Germline CDR1 and CDR2: MNHEY and SVGAGI. The CDR3 totals 15 residues. V shed 7 bases, J shed 2 bases, and the junction held 9 bases outside the gene matches. The CDR3 protein is CASINRGRGNYGYTF. The CDR3 DNA reads TGTGCCAGCATAAACAGGGGGAGAGGAAACTATGGCTACACCTTC.

The chain recombines TRBV5-1 with TRBJ2-1, with D possibly TRBD1 on 6 matching bases. The V gene's germline CDR1 is SGHRS and CDR2 YFSETQ. Trimming removed 0 bases from V and 1 base from J, with 14 bases in between. The CDR3 extends over 17 amino acids. CDR3 amino acids: CASSLVSGTNSYNEQFF. As DNA, the CDR3 is TGCGCCAGCAGCTTGGTATCAGGGACAAATTCCTACAATGAGCAGTTCTTC.

The chain couples TRBV3-1 (or the pseudogene TRBV3-2) to TRBJ1-1, with a tentative D call TRBD1 (6 bases). This CDR3 is 15 amino acids long. Germline CDR1 and CDR2: LGHDT and YNNKEL (reference sequence). Trimming left V 2 bases short and J 4 bases short, with 14 bases between. The DNA of the CDR3 is TGTGCCAGCAGCCAATCTGGCGCAGGGGCCACTGAAGCTTTCTTT. This gives the protein CASSQSGAGATEAFF.

The chain recombines TRBV5-8 with TRBJ1-6; tentative D call: TRBD1 (6 bases). The V gene lost 3 bases and the J gene lost 8 bases, with 15 bases spanning the gap. Germline V lookup: CDR1 SGHTS, CDR2 YDEGEE. CDR3 length: 15 amino acids. CDR3 bases: TGTGCCAGCAGCTACAAGACAGGTGGCGATTCACCCCTCCACTTT. This translates into CASSYKTGGDSPLHF.

The V and J genes are TRBV6-1 and TRBJ2-4; 7 bases are shared with TRBD1. Germline V gene sequence: CDR1 MNHNS, CDR2 SASEGT. V was clipped by 0 bases and J by 7 bases; unmatched bases: 15. The CDR3 sequence is 18 residues long. The CDR3 loop reads CASSEAKPRQGLRNIQYF. CDR3 nucleotides: TGTGCCAGCAGTGAAGCGAAACCCAGACAGGGTTTAAGGAACATTCAGTACTTC.

V gene TRBV3-1 (or the pseudogene TRBV3-2) combines with J gene TRBJ2-7, with D perhaps TRBD1 (5 bases). The CDR3 is made up of 17 amino acids. Trimming shortened V by 1 base and J by 6 bases, and 22 bases separated the two germline ends. Looked up from germline, CDR1 is LGHDT and CDR2 is YNNKEL (reference sequence). The CDR3 DNA sequence: TGTGCCAGCAGCCAAGTAATTGCCCAGGGTGGGAACGGCGAGCAGTACTTC. This codes for CASSQVIAQGGNGEQYF.

The V call is TRBV6-7, the J call TRBJ2-3; TRBD2 matches 7 bases. TRBV6-7 is marked as an open reading frame, function uncertain. V trimming: 9 bases; J trimming: 1 base; junction bases outside the gene matches: 16. CDR3 length equals 17 residues. The CDR3 spells CARQRGGGGSGTDTQYF. The CDR3 DNA reads as TGTGCCAGGCAGAGGGGAGGAGGCGGGAGTGGCACAGATACGCAGTATTTT.

The chain links TRBV12-3 or TRBV12-4 to TRBJ2-4; D remains ambiguous. The CDR3 spans 12 residues. The V gene lost 2 bases and the J gene lost 7 bases, with 6 bases spanning the gap. The CDR3 loop is CASSLFSNIQYF. The CDR3 DNA sequence: TGTGCCAGCAGTTTATTTAGTAACATTCAGTACTTC.

The rearrangement joins TRBV19 to TRBJ2-1; D is perhaps TRBD1 (6 bases). The CDR3 has 14 amino acids. CDR1 is LNHDA, CDR2 SQIVND, per germline (reference sequence). V was cut by 3 bases and J by 4 bases, with 10 bases left in between. The CDR3 here is CASSMGAGYNEQFF. The CDR3 DNA reads TGTGCCAGTAGTATGGGGGCAGGGTACAATGAGCAGTTCTTC.

The chain employs TRBV3-1 (or the pseudogene TRBV3-2) and TRBJ1-1, with unresolved D. V was pared by 1 base and J by 4 bases, with 10 bases between. Per germline, CDR1 LGHDT and CDR2 YNNKEL (reference sequence). The CDR3 totals 14 residues. The CDR3 DNA is TGTGCCAGCAGCCAAGGGCAGGTGAGCACTGAAGCTTTCTTT. Protein: CASSQGQVSTEAFF.

The J gene is TRBJ2-2, the V gene TRBV5-5, with 11 nucleotides matching TRBD1. The CDR3 contains 15 residues. Germline CDR1 reads SGHKS; CDR2 reads YYEKEE (reference sequence). The trim removed 4 bases at V and 5 bases at J, leaving 4 bases unmatched. In DNA form, the CDR3 reads TGTGCCAGCAGCACCGGACAGGGGGCGACCGGGGAGCTGTTTTTT. Protein sequence: CASSTGQGATGELFF.